This entry lists 17 T cell receptor beta chains sequenced from one sample in a study of CD8 T cells in Susac syndrome. Random hexamers were used to reverse transcribe an amount of 0.5 to 1 ug RNA. TCRdb re-analysed the immunoSEQ multiplex PCR reads in MiXCR, keeping a single row per CDR3 protein. Of around 95,000 distinct CDR3 sequences in the sample, around 95% were seen once. The sample taken for sequencing was CD8+ T cells from PBMCs. These receptors came from a human donor with Susac syndrome.

The V and J genes are TRBV4-1 and TRBJ2-1, with unresolved D. This CDR3 region has 13 residues. Germline V CDR1 and CDR2: MGHRA, YSYEKL. V was trimmed by 0 bases and J by 2 bases, leaving 2 bases between them. CDR3 protein: CASSQDAYNEQFF. For the CDR3, the DNA is TGCGCCAGCAGCCAAGACGCCTACAATGAGCAGTTCTTC.

This rearrangement joins TRBV20-1 to TRBJ2-1, with D possibly TRBD2 on 6 matching bases. Between the trimmed V and J ends, which lost 6 bases and 4 bases, there was a span of 19 bases. This CDR3 spans 15 amino acids. Germline V gene sequence: CDR1 DFQATT, CDR2 SNEGSKA (reference sequence). CDR3: CSAVEAIAEYNEQFF. The CDR3, as DNA: TGCAGTGCAGTAGAGGCGATAGCGGAATACAATGAGCAGTTCTTC.

The V gene is TRBV15, the J gene TRBJ2-7; possible D gene TRBD2, 5 bases. Germline CDR1 is LNHNV and CDR2 is YYDKDF (reference sequence). Trimming stripped 0 bases from V and 3 bases from J, with 12 bases between. CDR3 size: 15 residues. This CDR3 is CATSRDGADYYEQYF. The CDR3 nucleotides read TGTGCCACCAGCAGAGATGGCGCAGACTACTACGAGCAGTACTTC.

This clonotype appeared once. The J gene is TRBJ2-7, the V gene TRBV6-2 or TRBV6-3, with 7 bases lining up with TRBD2. CDR1 and CDR2 from the germline V gene are MNHEY and SVGEGT. The CDR3 extends over 15 amino acids. J gave up 0 bases and V 0 bases, and 2 bases lay outside the gene matches. This CDR3 reads CASSYSRGTSYEQYF. DNA of the CDR3: TGTGCCAGCAGTTACTCGCGGGGGACCTCCTACGAGCAGTACTTC.

The chain recombines TRBV29-1 with TRBJ1-1; perhaps TRBD1 as D (6 bases). Trimming left V 4 bases short and J 10 bases short, with 19 bases between. This CDR3 spans 13 amino acids. In germline, CDR1 is SQVTM, CDR2 ANQGSEA. CDR3 region: CSVGQVLLPGAFF. The CDR3 nucleotides are TGCAGCGTTGGACAGGTTCTCCTCCCCGGAGCTTTCTTT.

J is TRBJ2-3 and V is TRBV24-1; 10 nucleotides align to TRBD1. Losses at the gene ends were 2 bases for V and 2 bases for J; bases not matched to a gene: 3. Per germline, CDR1 KGHDR and CDR2 SFDVKD. This CDR3 is 16 amino acids long. Here the CDR3 reads CATSDSGTGDTDTQYF. CDR3 in DNA: TGTGCCACCAGTGATTCCGGGACAGGGGACACAGATACGCAGTATTTT.

This chain connects TRBV15 to TRBJ2-1; 7 nucleotides agree with TRBD1. CDR1 and CDR2 from the germline V gene are LNHNV and YYDKDF (reference sequence). The CDR3 has 15 residues. With 5 bases clipped from V and 1 base from J, the junction kept 5 bases outside the gene matches. Here the CDR3 reads CATSHGDRSYNEQFF. The DNA for the CDR3 is TGTGCCACCAGCCATGGGGACAGATCCTACAATGAGCAGTTCTTC.

V is TRBV20-1 and J is TRBJ2-1, with 9 positions matching TRBD2. The V gene's germline CDR1 is DFQATT and CDR2 SNEGSKA (reference sequence). This CDR3 has 16 residues. With V trimmed by 3 bases and J by 7 bases, 13 bases remained unmatched. The CDR3 sequence is CSASAPGLAPLNEQFF. The CDR3 coding sequence is TGCAGTGCTAGCGCCCCCGGACTAGCGCCTCTTAATGAGCAGTTCTTC.

The genes are TRBV27 and TRBJ1-6, with D unclear. CDR3 size: 12 residues. The germline CDR1 and CDR2 sequences are MNHEY and SMNVEV (reference sequence). The V gene lost 5 bases and the J gene lost 14 bases, with 13 bases spanning the gap. The CDR3: CASSPLGQTLHF. The DNA for the CDR3 is TGTGCCAGCAGTCCTCTTGGGCAGACCCTCCACTTT.

The rearrangement links TRBV3-1 to TRBJ2-5; TRBD2 is a possible D gene (6 bases). There are 16 residues in the CDR3. Germline values: CDR1 LGHDT, CDR2 YNNKEL (reference sequence). V was pared by 0 bases and J by 2 bases, with 13 bases between. The CDR3 nucleotides are TGTGCCAGCAGCCAAGATCGGGGAGGAGTTCAAGAGACCCAGTACTTC. As protein: CASSQDRGGVQETQYF.

The rearrangement links TRBV19 to TRBJ2-7; D is undetermined. CDR3 length equals 13 residues. Germline-derived CDR1 and CDR2 are LNHDA and SQIVND (reference sequence). The V end lost 3 bases, the J end lost 2 bases, and 8 bases lay between the germline ends. CDR3 region: CASSIGTTYEQYF. The CDR3 DNA reads as TGTGCCAGTAGTATCGGCACAACCTACGAGCAGTACTTC.

The chain uses TRBV20-1 and TRBJ2-1; D call uncertain. The V end lost 4 bases, the J end lost 4 bases, and 8 bases lay between the germline ends. In germline, CDR1 is DFQATT, CDR2 SNEGSKA (reference sequence). This CDR3 contains 12 residues. The CDR3 is CSAMGLYNEQFF. DNA for the CDR3: TGCAGTGCTATGGGCTTATACAATGAGCAGTTCTTC.

The V gene is TRBV2, the J gene TRBJ2-6; 10 nucleotides match TRBD1. Trimming cost V 9 bases and J 2 bases; bases outside gene matches: 4. The CDR3 spans 15 residues. The germline V gene encodes CDR1 SNHLY and CDR2 FYNNEI. Written as DNA, the CDR3 is TGTGCCAGAGGGACAGGGGAAACTGGGGCCAACGTCCTGACTTTC. Its protein product is CARGTGETGANVLTF.

This clonotype was found a few times. This rearrangement joins TRBV5-4 to TRBJ1-5; D perhaps matches TRBD1 (5 bases). Trimming pared 3 bases from V and 4 bases from J, leaving 8 bases between. This CDR3 region has 13 residues. Germline V gene data show CDR1 as SGHNT and CDR2 as YYREEE (reference sequence). The CDR3 loop is CASSWGSNQPQHF. In nucleotides, the CDR3 is TGTGCCAGCAGCTGGGGGAGTAATCAGCCCCAGCATTTT.

The chain carries TRBV18 and TRBJ2-7, with a possible D match to TRBD2 (5 bases). The germline gives CDR1 KGHSH, CDR2 LQKENI. Trimming took 2 bases from V and 0 from J, leaving 8 bases between them. This CDR3 is 14 amino acids long. CDR3 amino acids: CASSPRESSYEQYF. The CDR3 DNA reads as TGTGCCAGCTCACCAAGGGAGAGCTCCTACGAGCAGTACTTC.

J is TRBJ2-1 and V is TRBV11-3; TRBD2 aligns across 7 bases. V lost 5 bases, J lost 9 bases, and 10 bases stayed unmatched. CDR3 length: 14 residues. Germline-derived CDR1 and CDR2 are SGHNT and YENEEA. The CDR3 DNA reads as TGTGCCAGCAGCCTCCCCGAGGTAGCGGGTGAGCAGTTCTTC. It encodes CASSLPEVAGEQFF.

V and J are TRBV7-2 and TRBJ2-5; a possible D gene is TRBD1 (5 bases). Germline CDR1 and CDR2: SGHTA and FQGNSA. CDR3 length: 14 amino acids. The V gene lost 5 bases and the J gene lost 5 bases, with 15 bases spanning the gap. DNA for the CDR3: TGTGCCAGCAGCCCCGACCCCAAGGGGGAGACCCAGTACTTC. Translation: CASSPDPKGETQYF.